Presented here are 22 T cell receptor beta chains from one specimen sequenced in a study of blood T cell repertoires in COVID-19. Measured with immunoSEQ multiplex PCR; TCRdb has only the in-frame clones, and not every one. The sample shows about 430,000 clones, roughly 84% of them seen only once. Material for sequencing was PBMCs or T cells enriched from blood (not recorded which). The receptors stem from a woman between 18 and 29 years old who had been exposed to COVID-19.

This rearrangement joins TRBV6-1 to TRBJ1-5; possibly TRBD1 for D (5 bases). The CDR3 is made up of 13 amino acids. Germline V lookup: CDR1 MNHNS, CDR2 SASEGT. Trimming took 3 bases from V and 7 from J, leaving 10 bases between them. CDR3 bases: TGTGCCAGCAGTGACAGGGTTGGCCAGCCCCAGCATTTT. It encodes CASSDRVGQPQHF.

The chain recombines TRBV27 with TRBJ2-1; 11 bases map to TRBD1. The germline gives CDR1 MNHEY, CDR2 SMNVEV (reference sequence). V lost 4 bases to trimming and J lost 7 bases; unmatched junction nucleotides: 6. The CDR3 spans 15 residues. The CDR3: CASSSGQGARNEQFF. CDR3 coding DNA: TGTGCCAGCAGTTCCGGACAGGGGGCGCGAAATGAGCAGTTCTTC.

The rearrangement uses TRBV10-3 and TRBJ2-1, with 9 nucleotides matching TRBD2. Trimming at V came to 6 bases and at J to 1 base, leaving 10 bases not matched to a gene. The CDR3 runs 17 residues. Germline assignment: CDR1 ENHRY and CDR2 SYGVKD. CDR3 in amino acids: CAISDNLSGGSYNEQFF. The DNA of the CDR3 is TGTGCCATCAGCGATAACTTAAGCGGGGGGTCCTACAATGAGCAGTTCTTC.

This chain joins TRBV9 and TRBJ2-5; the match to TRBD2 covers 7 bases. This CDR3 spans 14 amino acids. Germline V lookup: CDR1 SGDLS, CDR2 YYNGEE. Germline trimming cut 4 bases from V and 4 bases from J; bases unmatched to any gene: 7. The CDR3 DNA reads TGTGCCAGCAGCCCCGCGGCTAGCGGAGAGACCCAGTACTTC. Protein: CASSPAASGETQYF.

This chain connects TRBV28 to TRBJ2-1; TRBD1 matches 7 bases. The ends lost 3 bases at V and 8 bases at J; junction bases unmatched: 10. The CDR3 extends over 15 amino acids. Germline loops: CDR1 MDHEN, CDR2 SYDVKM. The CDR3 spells CASSFRGRGKDEQFF. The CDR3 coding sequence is TGTGCCAGCAGTTTTAGGGGCAGGGGGAAGGATGAGCAGTTCTTC.

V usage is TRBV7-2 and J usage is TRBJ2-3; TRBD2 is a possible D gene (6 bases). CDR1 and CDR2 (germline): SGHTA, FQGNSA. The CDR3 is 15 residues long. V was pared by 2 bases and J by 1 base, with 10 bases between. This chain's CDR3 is CASSLFSGRTDTQYF. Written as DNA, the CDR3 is TGTGCCAGCAGCTTATTTAGCGGCCGCACAGATACGCAGTATTTT.

The CDR3 DNA sequence: TGTGCCAGCAGCTTATTGGCTAGCTCAGATACGCAGTATTTT. This codes for CASSLLASSDTQYF. V and J are TRBV11-3 and TRBJ2-3; D perhaps matches TRBD2 (5 bases). V was pared by 2 bases and J by 4 bases, with 10 bases between. CDR1 and CDR2 (germline): SGHNT, YENEEA. This CDR3 comprises 14 residues.

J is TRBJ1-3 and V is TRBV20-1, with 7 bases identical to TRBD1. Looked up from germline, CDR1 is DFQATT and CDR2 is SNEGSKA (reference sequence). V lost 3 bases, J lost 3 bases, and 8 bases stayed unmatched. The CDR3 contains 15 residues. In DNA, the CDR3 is TGCAGTGCTAGTGATCCGACAGGGTATGGAAACACCATATATTTT. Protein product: CSASDPTGYGNTIYF.

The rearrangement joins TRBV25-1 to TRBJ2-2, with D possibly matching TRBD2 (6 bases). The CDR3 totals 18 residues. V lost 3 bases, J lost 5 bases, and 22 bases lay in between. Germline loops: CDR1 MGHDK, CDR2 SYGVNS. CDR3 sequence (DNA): TGTGCCAGCAGTGACCCCCTCAGGCCGGGACTCCAGACCGGGGAGCTGTTTTTT. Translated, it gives CASSDPLRPGLQTGELFF.

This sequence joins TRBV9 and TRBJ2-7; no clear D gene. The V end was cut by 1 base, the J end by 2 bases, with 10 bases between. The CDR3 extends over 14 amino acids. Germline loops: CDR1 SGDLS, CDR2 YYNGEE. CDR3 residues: CASSVSPGTYEQYF. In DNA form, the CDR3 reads TGTGCCAGCAGCGTATCGCCAGGCACCTACGAGCAGTACTTC.

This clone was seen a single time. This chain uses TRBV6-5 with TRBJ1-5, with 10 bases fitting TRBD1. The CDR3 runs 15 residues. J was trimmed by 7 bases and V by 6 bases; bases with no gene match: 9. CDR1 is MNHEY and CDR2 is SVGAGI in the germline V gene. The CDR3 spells CASSMTGGAGQPQHF. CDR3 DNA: TGTGCCAGCAGCATGACAGGGGGCGCGGGGCAGCCCCAGCATTTT.

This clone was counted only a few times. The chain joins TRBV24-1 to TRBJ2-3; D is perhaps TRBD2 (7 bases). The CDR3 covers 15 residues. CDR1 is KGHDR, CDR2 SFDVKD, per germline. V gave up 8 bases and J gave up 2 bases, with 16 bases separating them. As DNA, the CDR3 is TGTGCCACCAAGGGGGGGACCGGAGACACAGATACGCAGTATTTT. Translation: CATKGGTGDTDTQYF.

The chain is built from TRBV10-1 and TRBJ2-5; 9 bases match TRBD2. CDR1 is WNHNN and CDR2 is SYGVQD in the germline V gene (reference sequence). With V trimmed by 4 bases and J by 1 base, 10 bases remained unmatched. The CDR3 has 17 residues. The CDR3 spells CASSAVAGAGGQETQYF. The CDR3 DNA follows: TGCGCCAGCAGTGCGGTAGCGGGAGCTGGAGGCCAAGAGACCCAGTACTTC.

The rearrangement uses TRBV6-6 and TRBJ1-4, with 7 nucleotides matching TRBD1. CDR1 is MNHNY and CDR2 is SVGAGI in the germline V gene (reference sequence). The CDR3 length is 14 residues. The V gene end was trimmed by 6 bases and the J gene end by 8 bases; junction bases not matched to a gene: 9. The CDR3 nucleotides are TGTGCCAGCAGAATCGACAGGGATAGCGAAAAACTGTTTTTT. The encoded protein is CASRIDRDSEKLFF.

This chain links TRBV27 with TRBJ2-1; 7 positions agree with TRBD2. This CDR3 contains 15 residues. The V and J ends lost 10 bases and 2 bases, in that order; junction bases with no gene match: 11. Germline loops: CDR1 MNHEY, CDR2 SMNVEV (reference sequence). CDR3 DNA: TGTGCCACTCTAAGGGTGGGAGGGCCCTACAATGAGCAGTTCTTC. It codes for CATLRVGGPYNEQFF.

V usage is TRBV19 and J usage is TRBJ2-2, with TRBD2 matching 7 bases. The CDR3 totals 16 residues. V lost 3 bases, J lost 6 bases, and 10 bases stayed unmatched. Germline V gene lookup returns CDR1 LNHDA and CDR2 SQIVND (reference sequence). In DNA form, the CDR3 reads TGTGCCAGTAGTATTAGGGGAGGGGAAAGCGCCGGGGAGCTGTTTTTT. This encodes CASSIRGGESAGELFF.

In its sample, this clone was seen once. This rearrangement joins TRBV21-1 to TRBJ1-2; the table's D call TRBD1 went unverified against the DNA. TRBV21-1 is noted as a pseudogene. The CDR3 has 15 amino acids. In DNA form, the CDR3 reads TGTGCCAGCAGCAAAGTAGGGGCACTCGGCTATGGCTACACCTTC. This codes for CASSKVGALGYGYTF.

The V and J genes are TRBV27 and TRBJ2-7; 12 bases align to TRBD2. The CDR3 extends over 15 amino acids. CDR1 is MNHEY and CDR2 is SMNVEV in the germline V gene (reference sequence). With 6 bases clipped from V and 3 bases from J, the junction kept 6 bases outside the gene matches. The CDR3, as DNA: TGTGCCAGCAGGGATCTAGCGGGGGGGAGCTACGAGCAGTACTTC. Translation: CASRDLAGGSYEQYF.

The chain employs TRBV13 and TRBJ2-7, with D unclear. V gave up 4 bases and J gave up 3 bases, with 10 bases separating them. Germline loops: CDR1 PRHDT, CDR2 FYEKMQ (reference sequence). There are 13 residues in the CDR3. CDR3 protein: CASSSLDSYEQYF. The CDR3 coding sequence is TGTGCCAGCAGCTCCCTCGATAGCTACGAGCAGTACTTC.

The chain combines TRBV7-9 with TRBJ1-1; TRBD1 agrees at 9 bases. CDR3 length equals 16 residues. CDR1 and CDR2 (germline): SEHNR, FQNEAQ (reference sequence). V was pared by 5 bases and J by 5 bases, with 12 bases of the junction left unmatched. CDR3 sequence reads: CASSQRGDRVWTEAFF. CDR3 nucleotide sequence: TGTGCCAGCAGCCAGCGTGGGGACAGGGTTTGGACTGAAGCTTTCTTT.

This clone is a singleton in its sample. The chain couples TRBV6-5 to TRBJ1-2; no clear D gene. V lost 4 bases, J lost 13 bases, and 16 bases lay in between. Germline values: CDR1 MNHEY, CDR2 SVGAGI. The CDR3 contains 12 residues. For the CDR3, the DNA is TGTGCCAGCAGTTCATGGACTCTGAGGTGCACCTTC. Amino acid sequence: CASSSWTLRCTF.

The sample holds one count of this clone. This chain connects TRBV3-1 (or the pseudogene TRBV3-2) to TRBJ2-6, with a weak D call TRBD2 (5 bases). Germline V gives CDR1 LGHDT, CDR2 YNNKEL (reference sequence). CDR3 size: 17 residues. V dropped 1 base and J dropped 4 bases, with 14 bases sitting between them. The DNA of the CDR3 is TGTGCCAGCAGCCAAGGGCGGAGGATCGCAGGGGCCAACGTCCTGACTTTC. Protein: CASSQGRRIAGANVLTF.